This T cell receptor (beta chain) was sequenced for a study of shared clonotypes between healthy human individuals. Germline assignment: CDR1 SEHNR and CDR2 FQNEAQ (reference sequence). The CDR3 extends over 14 amino acids. Trimming cost V 3 bases and J 5 bases; bases outside gene matches: 6. Data came from immunoSEQ multiplex PCR; TCRdb stores just in-frame clones and leaves some out. Altogether over a million clones are present, over 95% being singletons, with the ten largest covering 0.95% to 1.5%. The chain employs TRBV7-9 and TRBJ1-2; TRBD1 agrees at 7 bases. Sequenced input: naive CD4+ T cells sorted from blood. This sample's subset: CD45RA+ positively selected. The sequence derives from a man aged 25 to 40 in good health. The CDR3 region is CASSFEGAEYGYTF. CDR3 DNA sequence: TGTGCCAGCAGCTTTGAGGGGGCGGAATATGGCTACACCTTC.